This TCR beta chain was documented in a study of blood T cell repertoires in COVID-19. Looking at the study overall: Sources were T cells, B-cell-depleted T cells, or PBMCs; the material itself was cDNA or gDNA.

Original handling: Quantification of nucleated cells was approximated via reference gene primer amplification. Assay used: immunoSEQ multiplex PCR; TCRdb lists only in-frame clones, some missing. That table gives V, J and clone size, and the DNA gave D and trimming. The table includes around 230,000 clones, 85% to 90% detected once. The CDR3 sequence is 13 residues long. The trim removed 7 bases at V and 7 bases at J, leaving 8 bases unmatched. Sequencing was performed on peripheral blood. The sequence came from a man aged 45-60 years with COVID-19, enrolled during active disease. The gene calls are TRBV12-3 or TRBV12-4 and TRBJ1-2; 8 bases are a match to TRBD1. The CDR3 here is CASTRRTGSGYTF. The DNA for the CDR3 is TGTGCCAGCACTCGCCGGACAGGGTCTGGCTACACCTTC.